This T cell receptor (beta chain) was observed in a study of shared clonotypes between healthy human individuals. Measured with immunoSEQ multiplex PCR; TCRdb has only the in-frame clones, and not every one. The sample holds over a million clones, 75% to 85% seen once. The germline V and J ends were trimmed by 6 bases and 1 base, with 18 bases remaining between them. The CDR3 length is 16 residues. Per the germline V gene, CDR1 is SNHLY and CDR2 is FYNNEI. This clone turned up a few times. Material for sequencing was memory CD4+ T cells from PBMCs. As for subset: CD45RA-negative fraction. The source is a man between 18 and 29 years old in good health. Some clones in this sample may be carry-over from other donors' samples. The J gene is TRBJ1-2, the V gene TRBV2; D perhaps matches TRBD1 (5 bases). In DNA, the CDR3 is TGTGCCAGCAGCCCTATGCGGGGTGGGGGTAACTATGGCTACACCTTC. Amino acids: CASSPMRGGGNYGYTF.